Listed below are T cell receptor beta chains from one sample, sequenced in a study of T-cell reconstitution after alpha-beta-depleted transplantation in children. Via MiXCR, TCRdb re-called the PCR reads, giving one row per CDR3 protein. Of some 150,000 distinct CDR3 sequences in the sample, 8% to 10% were seen once. Sequenced material: PBMCs, mostly from graft donor cells, taken 180 days after TCRalphabeta/CD19-depleted stem cell transplant. The receptors here all came from a female patient aged 2 to 10 who had a stem cell transplant for congenital amegakaryocytic thrombocytopenia, so the T cells may come from the graft donor. CDR3s include the opening cysteine and the closing phenylalanine or tryptophan. The D gene is left open where the match is weak. The listing skips clone size in some rows; elsewhere it reads once, few, many or a size class.

d_gene	v_gene	abundance	j_gene	CDR3nt	CDR3aa
-	TRBV29-1	many	TRBJ1-1	TGCAGCGTTGACTCGGGGCCTGGCACTGAAGCTTTCTTT	CSVDSGPGTEAFF
-	TRBV6-1	-	TRBJ2-5	TGTGCCAGCAGTGAAATCGGGAGACAAGAGACCCAGTACTTC	CASSEIGRQETQYF
-	TRBV12-3/TRBV12-4	many	TRBJ2-7	TGTGCCAGCAGTTTAGGAAGTGCTGGCGAGCAGTACTTC	CASSLGSAGEQYF
-	TRBV11-3	many	TRBJ2-3	TGTGCCAGCAGCGTCACGGGCACAGATACGCAGTATTTT	CASSVTGTDTQYF
TRBD1	TRBV20-1	few	TRBJ1-1	TGCAGTGCTATTAAGGGGGCGCGCACTGAAGCTTTCTTT	CSAIKGARTEAFF
-	TRBV20-1	many	TRBJ2-1	TGCAGTGCTAGAGGGGATTCCGAGTTTTACGACAATGAGCAGTTCTTC	CSARGDSEFYDNEQFF
-	TRBV5-1	many	TRBJ2-5	TGCGCCAGCAGCTTGGAGTGGACAGACCAAGAGACCCAGTACTTC	CASSLEWTDQETQYF
TRBD2	TRBV20-1	few	TRBJ2-2	TGCAGTGCTAGAGATCGGCTAGCGGGAGGTACCGGGGAGCTGTTTTTT	CSARDRLAGGTGELFF
-	TRBV20-1	-	TRBJ2-3	TGCAGTGCTAGCGGGAGTGATACGCAGTATTTT	CSASGSDTQYF
TRBD2	TRBV10-3	many	TRBJ2-2	TGTGCCTCCGGGACTAGCGGGAGGGACACCGGGGAGCTGTTTTTT	CASGTSGRDTGELFF
-	TRBV7-2	many	TRBJ2-1	TGTGCCAGCAGCTCAGGCGGAGGCCCAGCGAATGAGCAGTTCTTC	CASSSGGGPANEQFF
-	TRBV21-1	many	TRBJ2-1	TGTGCCAGCAGAAAAACCGGGACAGGGACGTTCAATGAGCAGTTCTTC	CASRKTGTGTFNEQFF
-	TRBV5-6	many	TRBJ2-5	TGTGCCAGCACAGCTAGGATAACGGGTTTAGAAGAGACCCAGTACTTC	CASTARITGLEETQYF
-	TRBV24-1	few	TRBJ2-7	TGTGCCACCAGTGGACAAGGCGAGCAGTACTTC	CATSGQGEQYF
TRBD2	TRBV20-1	many	TRBJ2-2	TGCAGTGCTAGGACTAGCGGGAACACCGGGGAGCTGTTTTTT	CSARTSGNTGELFF
-	TRBV28	many	TRBJ2-2	TGTGCCAGCAGTTTACCGCAGGGTGGCACCGGGGAGCTGTTTTTT	CASSLPQGGTGELFF
-	TRBV12-3/TRBV12-4	many	TRBJ2-1	TGTGCCAGCAGTTTCCTAGGCAATGAGCAGTTCTTC	CASSFLGNEQFF
-	TRBV20-1	many	TRBJ2-3	TGCAGTGAAGGCCTAGCGCGCGAAGATACGCAGTATTTT	CSEGLAREDTQYF
TRBD1	TRBV18	many	TRBJ2-3	TGTGCCAGCTCACCCGGGACAGGGGTAGGAGGTACGCAGTATTTT	CASSPGTGVGGTQYF
-	TRBV20-1	-	TRBJ2-7	TGCAGTGCTAGAGACCTCCTCCGGGACTCACTGATCTACGAGCAGTACTTC	CSARDLLRDSLIYEQYF
-	TRBV18	few	TRBJ2-7	TGTGCCAGCTCACCACTTCGGACATCCTACGAGCAGTACTTC	CASSPLRTSYEQYF
TRBD1	TRBV20-1	many	TRBJ2-7	TGCAGTGCTAGTGGGACAGGGGCTAACGGCGCCGAGCAGTACTTC	CSASGTGANGAEQYF
-	TRBV20-1	few	TRBJ1-1	TGCAGTGCTAGAGCCCCGGGGCGAAGCACTGAAGCTTTCTTT	CSARAPGRSTEAFF
TRBD1	TRBV5-8	-	TRBJ2-7	TGTGCGTGCTGCCCGCCCCACAGGGGGAGCTCCTACGAGCAGTACTTC	CACCPPHRGSSYEQYF
-	TRBV12-3/TRBV12-4	many	TRBJ2-1	TGTGCCAGCACCCCGGGTCCAAACGACGGTGAGCAGTTCTTC	CASTPGPNDGEQFF
TRBD1	TRBV7-9	-	TRBJ1-1	TGTGCCAGCAGCTCCTCCGGGACAGGGGTTAGGCCTGAAGCTTTCTTT	CASSSSGTGVRPEAFF
-	TRBV28	many	TRBJ2-3	TGTGCAACCCAGAAAGATAGCACAGATACGCAGTATTTT	CATQKDSTDTQYF
-	TRBV3-1	few	TRBJ2-7	TGTGCCAGCAGCCCCAACTCAAAACTCCGGGACGGAGAGCAGTACTTC	CASSPNSKLRDGEQYF
-	TRBV11-2	many	TRBJ2-1	TGTGCCAGCAGCCGCGGGACCTTCTCGAGCGATGAGCAGTTCTTC	CASSRGTFSSDEQFF
-	TRBV7-8	many	TRBJ2-7	TGTGCCAGCAGCTTAGGCGGGACAGCCTCTTACGAGCAGTACTTC	CASSLGGTASYEQYF
TRBD1	TRBV4-1	many	TRBJ2-7	TGCGCCAGCAGCGGACATTCCCGGGACAGGGCCTACGAGCAGTACTTC	CASSGHSRDRAYEQYF
-	TRBV29-1	-	TRBJ2-7	TGCAGCGTTAAACCCCCAGGGGGGGAGCAGTACTTC	CSVKPPGGEQYF
-	TRBV5-1	many	TRBJ2-7	TGCGCCAGCAGCTTGGGATCCGGGGCCGAGCAGTACTTC	CASSLGSGAEQYF
TRBD1	TRBV10-3	many	TRBJ2-1	TGTGCCATCAGTGAGTCGATTTTAGGGGGCTCCCCGCAGTTCTTC	CAISESILGGSPQFF
-	TRBV15	many	TRBJ1-1	TGTGCCACCAGCAGGAAGGATTGGGGGGACACTGAAGCTTTCTTT	CATSRKDWGDTEAFF
-	TRBV7-2	-	TRBJ1-6	TGTGCCAGCAGCTTAGGTCTCAGGGAGAGTAATTCACCCCTCCACTTT	CASSLGLRESNSPLHF
-	TRBV29-1	many	TRBJ1-2	TGCAGCGGCTTCACAGGAAAGGGTGACTATGGCTACACCTTC	CSGFTGKGDYGYTF
-	TRBV10-3	many	TRBJ2-7	TGTGCCATCAGTGCCAGGGACAACGAGCAGTACTTC	CAISARDNEQYF
TRBD2	TRBV5-1	-	TRBJ2-2	TGCGCCAGCGGGGAAGGACTAGCGGGGGTCCGAAACACCGGGGAGCTGTTTTTT	CASGEGLAGVRNTGELFF
TRBD1	TRBV6-1	few	TRBJ1-1	TGTGCCAGCAGTCAAATCAGGGACAGATGGATTATGAACACTGAAGCTTTCTTT	CASSQIRDRWIMNTEAFF
TRBD2	TRBV5-1	many	TRBJ2-1	TGCGCCAGCAGTGGACTAGCGGGAGACTATGAGCAGTTCTTC	CASSGLAGDYEQFF
TRBD2	TRBV6-5	-	TRBJ2-1	TGTGCCAGCAGTTACGGGCTAGCGGGAGTCCACAATGAGCAGTTCTTC	CASSYGLAGVHNEQFF
TRBD1	TRBV18	few	TRBJ1-6	TGTGCCAGCTCACCACGAGGGACAGGGAATAATTCACCCCTCCACTTT	CASSPRGTGNNSPLHF
TRBD1	TRBV11-3	many	TRBJ2-1	TGTGCCAGCAGCTTAGGACAGGGGTGGAATGAGCAGTTCTTC	CASSLGQGWNEQFF
-	TRBV20-1	few	TRBJ2-1	TGCAGTGCCACCGACAGCTACAATGAGCAGTTCTTC	CSATDSYNEQFF
-	TRBV29-1	many	TRBJ2-3	TGCAGCGTTGGAGATACGCAGTATTTT	CSVGDTQYF